The 29 T cell receptor beta chains given below trace back to one sample, sequenced in a study of shared clonotypes between healthy human individuals. Method: immunoSEQ multiplex PCR; TCRdb's copy keeps in-frame clones and lacks some. In the table there are roughly 2.5 million clones, 90% to 95% of which are singletons. The sequenced sample consisted of naive CD4+ T cells sorted from blood. Subset noted: CD45RA+ positively selected. The receptors stem from a man aged 18 to 35 in good health.

The rearrangement links TRBV5-1 to TRBJ1-4, with D hard to call. The CDR3 extends over 14 amino acids. Germline assignment: CDR1 SGHRS and CDR2 YFSETQ. Trimming removed 6 bases at V and 5 bases at J, with 14 bases between. The CDR3 coding sequence is TGCGCCAGCACCCCCGGCCGGGAAAATGAAAAACTGTTTTTT. Amino acids: CASTPGRENEKLFF.

The CDR3 region has the DNA TGTGCCGGGGGGGCCAGAGAGACCCAGTACTTC. Protein sequence: CAGGARETQYF. The chain combines TRBV2 with TRBJ2-5, with a weak D call TRBD2 (7 bases). Between the trimmed V and J ends, which lost 11 bases and 4 bases, there was a span of 11 bases. Germline values: CDR1 SNHLY, CDR2 FYNNEI. The length of the CDR3 is 11 residues.

This chain joins TRBV27 and TRBJ2-5; D not certain. The germline V gene has CDR1 MNHEY and CDR2 SMNVEV (reference sequence). The CDR3 extends over 12 amino acids. The V gene lost 5 bases and the J gene lost 9 bases, with 13 bases spanning the gap. This chain's CDR3 is CASSDGQASQYF. The CDR3 DNA is TGTGCCAGCAGTGATGGTCAGGCGTCCCAGTACTTC.

The chain has TRBV11-2 and TRBJ2-2, with TRBD2 matching over 9 bases. Germline values: CDR1 SGHAT, CDR2 FQNNGV. The CDR3 totals 15 residues. The V gene end was trimmed by 2 bases and the J gene end by 4 bases; junction bases not matched to a gene: 2. In DNA form, the CDR3 reads TGTGCCAGCAGCTTATTAGCGGGAGTCACCGGGGAGCTGTTTTTT. Translating it yields CASSLLAGVTGELFF.

The J gene is TRBJ1-5, the V gene TRBV6-1; a weak D match, TRBD1 (6 bases). Germline-derived CDR1 and CDR2 are MNHNS and SASEGT. V lost 0 bases and J 2 bases, leaving 11 bases between the germline ends. The CDR3 is 16 residues long. DNA of the CDR3: TGTGCCAGCAGTGAAGCGCGCCAGGGGCGCAATCAGCCCCAGCATTTT. It specifies CASSEARQGRNQPQHF.

This rearrangement joins TRBV19 to TRBJ1-1; 7 positions agree with TRBD1. J gave up 3 bases and V 5 bases, and 3 bases lay outside the gene matches. In germline, CDR1 is LNHDA, CDR2 SQIVND (reference sequence). CDR3 length: 13 amino acids. CDR3 DNA: TGTGCCAGTAGTGCTACAGGGGACACTGAAGCTTTCTTT. As protein: CASSATGDTEAFF. The entire variable domain, with the rest obtained from reference TRBV19 and TRBJ1-1, is as follows: DGGITQSPKYLFRKEGQNVTLSCEQNLNHDAMYWYRQDPGQGLRLIYYSQIVNDFQKGDIAEGYSVSREKKESFPLTVTSAQKNPTAFYLCASSATGDTEAFFGQGTRLTVV.

Here the CDR3 reads CAWSVRERLGTQYF. The CDR3 DNA reads as TGTGCCTGGAGTGTACGGGAGCGCCTCGGCACGCAGTATTTT. The chain employs TRBV30 and TRBJ2-3, with D possibly matching TRBD2 (6 bases). CDR1 is GTSNPN, CDR2 SVGIG, per germline (reference sequence). Trimming left V 0 bases short and J 9 bases short, with 16 bases between. The CDR3 extends over 14 amino acids.

The chain is built from TRBV7-2 and TRBJ2-3, with TRBD2 identical over 8 bases. Per the germline V gene, CDR1 is SGHTA and CDR2 is FQGNSA. Trimming removed 5 bases from V and 0 bases from J; junction bases left unmatched: 4. The CDR3 has 15 residues. Here the CDR3 DNA reads TGTGCCAGCAGCCGGGGGGGAGCGAGCACAGATACGCAGTATTTT. Translated, it gives CASSRGGASTDTQYF.

The gene calls are TRBV29-1 and TRBJ2-7; TRBD2 aligns across 11 bases. CDR3 length: 16 residues. Germline-derived CDR1 and CDR2 are SQVTM and ANQGSEA. V shed 4 bases and J 4 bases; nucleotides not matched to a gene: 12. The CDR3 DNA reads TGCAGCGTTGCTAGCGGGAGGTATGGTGGCATGTACGAGCAGTACTTC. Its translation: CSVASGRYGGMYEQYF.

On this clone itself: Other DNA sequences in this sample translate to the same CDR3. The rearrangement joins TRBV18 to TRBJ2-3; D call uncertain. This CDR3 region has 12 residues. Trimming took off 0 bases at V and 5 bases at J, with 3 bases between the two ends. The germline CDR1 and CDR2 sequences are KGHSH and LQKENI. In DNA form, the CDR3 reads TGTGCCAGCTCACCACCACAAGATACGCAGTATTTT. Protein: CASSPPQDTQYF.

The chain employs TRBV5-1 and TRBJ1-4; no clear D. V shed 4 bases and J shed 4 bases, with 14 bases lying between them. Germline CDR1 reads SGHRS; CDR2 reads YFSETQ. There are 15 residues in the CDR3. The CDR3 reads CASSATWDFNEKLFF. In DNA form, the CDR3 reads TGCGCCAGCAGCGCTACCTGGGATTTTAATGAAAAACTGTTTTTT.

Regarding this clone: The sample carries other DNA sequences with the same CDR3. The chain recombines TRBV18 with TRBJ2-3, with a weak D call TRBD2 (5 bases). Trimming stripped 3 bases from V and 1 base from J, with 8 bases between. Germline lookup yields CDR1 KGHSH and CDR2 LQKENI. CDR3 size: 14 residues. Here the CDR3 reads CASSPLGGTDTQYF. CDR3 nucleotides: TGTGCCAGCTCACCGCTCGGGGGCACAGATACGCAGTATTTT.

With regard to this clone: Other DNA sequences of this sample code for an identical CDR3. This chain joins TRBV5-1 and TRBJ1-5; unclear D gene. V gave up 2 bases and J gave up 2 bases, with 8 bases separating them. Germline loops: CDR1 SGHRS, CDR2 YFSETQ. The CDR3 contains 14 residues. The CDR3 loop is CASSLGAGNQPQHF. In DNA form, the CDR3 reads TGCGCCAGCAGCTTAGGAGCGGGCAATCAGCCCCAGCATTTT. Variable domain in full (rest from reference TRBV5-1 and TRBJ1-5): KAGVTQTPRYLIKTRGQQVTLSCSPISGHRSVSWYQQTPGQGLQFLFEYFSETQRNKGNFPGRFSGRQFSNSRSEMNVSTLELGDSALYLCASSLGAGNQPQHFGDGTRLSIL.

In the case of this clone: The sample carries other DNA sequences with the same CDR3. The chain carries TRBV7-2 and TRBJ2-7; tentatively, D is TRBD2 (5 bases). V was trimmed by 3 bases and J by 4 bases, leaving 13 bases between them. The germline gives CDR1 SGHTA, CDR2 FQGNSA. This CDR3 region has 14 residues. The CDR3 reads CASSFGGSRYEQYF. For the CDR3, the DNA is TGTGCCAGCAGCTTTGGTGGGAGTAGGTACGAGCAGTACTTC.

The chain joins TRBV4-3 to TRBJ1-5; TRBD1 is a possible D gene (5 bases). V was shortened by 1 base and J by 1 base, with 8 bases between the two germline ends. There are 15 residues in the CDR3. The germline CDR1 and CDR2 sequences are LGHNA and YSLEER. In DNA, the CDR3 is TGCGCCAGCAGCCAAGTTGGGGGAAGCAATCAGCCCCAGCATTTT. This encodes CASSQVGGSNQPQHF.

To note about this clone: Different DNA sequences within this sample yield the same CDR3. The gene calls are TRBV7-2 and TRBJ2-5, with D perhaps matching TRBD2 (7 bases). The ends were cut back, 2 bases at V and 1 base at J, with 8 bases in the middle. CDR1 SGHTA and CDR2 FQGNSA come from the germline V gene. The CDR3 extends over 14 amino acids. This chain's CDR3 is CASSLRGAQETQYF. The CDR3 DNA is TGTGCCAGCAGCTTACGGGGGGCCCAAGAGACCCAGTACTTC.

The CDR3 spells CASSPLTGSRETQYF. CDR3 nucleotides: TGTGCCAGCTCACCCCTAACAGGGTCCCGAGAGACCCAGTACTTC. The V and J genes are TRBV18 and TRBJ2-5, with TRBD1 as a possible D gene (6 bases). Germline V gene data show CDR1 as KGHSH and CDR2 as LQKENI. V was shortened by 3 bases and J by 4 bases, with 15 bases between the two germline ends. The CDR3 runs 15 residues.

The V and J genes are TRBV9 and TRBJ1-1, with D perhaps TRBD1 (5 bases). The CDR3 has 15 amino acids. Germline V gene lookup returns CDR1 SGDLS and CDR2 YYNGEE. The V and J ends lost 4 bases and 4 bases respectively, with 17 bases between them. CDR3 protein: CASSPRELVATEAFF. For the CDR3, the DNA is TGTGCCAGCAGCCCCAGGGAACTCGTCGCCACTGAAGCTTTCTTT.

The rearrangement links TRBV25-1 to TRBJ1-6, with no clear D. Germline CDR1 is MGHDK and CDR2 is SYGVNS. Deletions cut 6 bases from V and 7 bases from J, with 7 bases between. There are 12 residues in the CDR3. The CDR3 protein is CASRGPNSPLHF. The CDR3 coding sequence is TGTGCCAGCAGAGGGCCGAATTCACCCCTCCACTTT.

This chain uses TRBV5-4 with TRBJ2-1; tentative D call: TRBD1 (7 bases). Germline values: CDR1 SGHNT, CDR2 YYREEE (reference sequence). The CDR3 runs to 16 residues. The germline V and J ends were trimmed by 4 bases and 3 bases, with 17 bases remaining between them. The CDR3 protein is CASSPPGDRVYNEQFF. The CDR3 nucleotides are TGTGCCAGCAGCCCCCCGGGGGACAGAGTCTACAATGAGCAGTTCTTC.

The chain couples TRBV19 to TRBJ1-5, with D perhaps TRBD1 (6 bases). Germline-derived CDR1 and CDR2 are LNHDA and SQIVND (reference sequence). V lost 0 bases, J lost 1 base, and 7 bases lay in between. The CDR3 loop spans 15 amino acids. The CDR3 is CASSIDDRSNQPQHF. The CDR3 DNA reads as TGTGCCAGTAGTATAGACGACAGGAGCAATCAGCCCCAGCATTTT.

This chain joins TRBV28 and TRBJ1-5; 10 nucleotides agree with TRBD1. J gave up 6 bases and V 6 bases, and 11 bases lay outside the gene matches. Germline V lookup: CDR1 MDHEN, CDR2 SYDVKM. The CDR3 extends over 16 amino acids. The CDR3 loop is CASSSSGQGRGQPQHF. The CDR3 DNA is TGTGCCAGCAGCAGCTCGGGACAGGGGAGGGGTCAGCCCCAGCATTTT.

This chain connects TRBV5-4 to TRBJ2-7, with D possibly matching TRBD2 (5 bases). The CDR3 sequence is 14 residues long. The germline V gene encodes CDR1 SGHNT and CDR2 YYREEE (reference sequence). The V gene lost 3 bases and the J gene lost 2 bases, with 12 bases spanning the gap. CDR3 bases: TGTGCCAGCAGCTCCGAGGAGGTCGCCTACGAGCAGTACTTC. This translates into CASSSEEVAYEQYF.

This chain connects TRBV6-1 to TRBJ1-5, with 8 bases aligning to TRBD1. The CDR3 covers 15 residues. The ends lost 5 bases at V and 1 base at J; junction bases unmatched: 4. Germline values: CDR1 MNHNS, CDR2 SASEGT. In DNA form, the CDR3 reads TGTGCCAGCAGTCCGACAGGGGTGAGCAATCAGCCCCAGCATTTT. Translation gives CASSPTGVSNQPQHF.

The chain carries TRBV28 and TRBJ1-2, with D perhaps TRBD1 (5 bases). CDR3 length: 14 residues. The germline CDR1 and CDR2 sequences are MDHEN and SYDVKM. Trimming took off 6 bases at V and 4 bases at J, with 15 bases between the two ends. The CDR3 loop is CASSLSGPPYGYTF. The CDR3 nucleotides are TGTGCCAGCAGCCTATCAGGGCCTCCCTATGGCTACACCTTC.

The genes are TRBV2 and TRBJ2-5; perhaps TRBD2 as D (5 bases). CDR1 and CDR2 (germline): SNHLY, FYNNEI. V shed 0 bases and J shed 4 bases, with 21 bases lying between them. The length of the CDR3 is 18 residues. The CDR3 DNA is TGTGCCAGCAGTGAAGCGTTTACTAGAACGCGAACGGGAGAGACCCAGTACTTC. It encodes CASSEAFTRTRTGETQYF.

The CDR3 sequence: CASSPGFSYNEQFF. The DNA of the CDR3 is TGTGCCAGCTCCCCAGGGTTCTCCTACAATGAGCAGTTCTTC. The chain recombines TRBV18 with TRBJ2-1; tentative D call: TRBD1 (5 bases). The V end lost 6 bases, the J end lost 0 bases, and 9 bases lay between the germline ends. The germline gives CDR1 KGHSH, CDR2 LQKENI. The CDR3 extends over 14 amino acids. Variable domain in full (rest from reference TRBV18 and TRBJ2-1): NAGVMQNPRHLVRRRGQEARLRCSPMKGHSHVYWYRQLPEEGLKFMVYLQKENIIDESGMPKERFSAEFPKEGPSILRIQQVVRGDSAAYFCASSPGFSYNEQFFGPGTRLTVL.

V is TRBV5-1 and J is TRBJ2-7; 12 nucleotides match TRBD2. The CDR3 has 14 amino acids. The J segment lost 6 bases and the V segment lost 5 bases, leaving 6 bases of the junction unmatched. CDR1 is SGHRS and CDR2 is YFSETQ in the germline V gene. This CDR3 is CASRLAGGMTEQYF. As DNA, the CDR3 is TGCGCCAGCAGGCTAGCGGGAGGGATGACCGAGCAGTACTTC.

The V and J genes are TRBV7-9 and TRBJ2-4, with a possible D match to TRBD1 (5 bases). The V gene lost 4 bases and the J gene lost 0 bases, with 16 bases spanning the gap. The CDR3 runs 17 residues. Germline lookup yields CDR1 SEHNR and CDR2 FQNEAQ (reference sequence). The CDR3 loop is CASSSMNTQEAKNIQYF. The CDR3 bases are TGTGCCAGCAGCTCGATGAACACACAGGAAGCCAAAAACATTCAGTACTTC. The entire variable domain, with the rest obtained from reference TRBV7-9 and TRBJ2-4, is as follows: DTGVSQNPRHKITKRGQNVTFRCDPISEHNRLYWYRQTLGQGPEFLTYFQNEAQLEKSRLLSDRFSAERPKGSFSTLEIQRTEQGDSAMYLCASSSMNTQEAKNIQYFGAGTRLSVL.